This passage covers 8 T cell receptor beta chains from one sample sequenced in a study of T cells in tuberculosis listed by TCRdb under 2018. The library was produced with the immunoSEQ multiplex PCR assay. TCRdb took this table from immuneACCESS and kept in-frame rearrangements with V and J called. Such tables lack part of the clones; where checked against another copy, unresolved V genes explain under half of the gap, and the rest is unexplained. The sample table lists 25,000 to 40,000 clones, just under 95% of them with a count of one. The ten most abundant clones make up approximately 7.5% of the sample. Sequenced sample: PBMCs. The receptor source for this set is a donor aged 10-30 years with latent tuberculosis or without tuberculosis infection. Some clones in this sample may be carry-over from other donors' samples.

The V gene is TRBV9, the J gene TRBJ2-7; D is possibly TRBD1 (6 bases). The CDR3 is made up of 13 amino acids. CDR1 is SGDLS, CDR2 YYNGEE, per germline. The V gene lost 4 bases and the J gene lost 4 bases, with 12 bases spanning the gap. The CDR3 region has the DNA TGTGCCAGCAGCCTCAGCAGGGGATACGAGCAGTACTTC. The encoded protein is CASSLSRGYEQYF.

The CDR3 DNA sequence: TGTGCCACCAGCCCTCGGACAGGGGGCTATGGCTACACCTTC. Residues: CATSPRTGGYGYTF. This chain uses TRBV15 with TRBJ1-2, with 10 bases that match TRBD1. Per the germline V gene, CDR1 is LNHNV and CDR2 is YYDKDF (reference sequence). The CDR3 loop spans 14 amino acids. J gave up 4 bases and V 5 bases, and 4 bases lay outside the gene matches.

The gene calls are TRBV27 and TRBJ2-5; D is perhaps TRBD2 (6 bases). CDR3 length: 14 residues. V lost 3 bases, J lost 5 bases, and 13 bases lay in between. Per germline, CDR1 MNHEY and CDR2 SMNVEV (reference sequence). The CDR3 nucleotides are TGTGCCAGCAGTTTCGGGGCTAGCGCGGAGACCCAGTACTTC. Its protein product is CASSFGASAETQYF.

The chain joins TRBV27 to TRBJ2-1; 12 nucleotides align to TRBD2. The germline V gene encodes CDR1 MNHEY and CDR2 SMNVEV (reference sequence). The trim removed 6 bases at V and 9 bases at J, leaving 6 bases unmatched. The CDR3 is 14 residues long. The CDR3 DNA sequence: TGTGCCAGCAGCATACTAGCGGGAGGCGGTGAGCAGTTCTTC. Residues: CASSILAGGGEQFF.

This chain links TRBV11-2 with TRBJ1-6, with 7 bases identical to TRBD1. V gave up 0 bases and J gave up 3 bases; unmatched junction bases: 2. Looked up from germline, CDR1 is SGHAT and CDR2 is FQNNGV. This CDR3 contains 16 residues. The CDR3 coding sequence is TGTGCCAGCAGCTTAGAGGCAGGGGGCTATAATTCACCCCTCCACTTT. This codes for CASSLEAGGYNSPLHF.

The chain couples TRBV19 to TRBJ1-2; D remains ambiguous. Trimming cost V 0 bases and J 2 bases, with 7 bases left between them. Germline assignment: CDR1 LNHDA and CDR2 SQIVND (reference sequence). The CDR3 loop spans 14 amino acids. CDR3 sequence: CASSIDGVNYGYTF. The CDR3 DNA reads TGTGCCAGTAGTATAGATGGAGTGAACTATGGCTACACCTTC.

In this sample, this clone turned up a few times. The chain recombines TRBV19 with TRBJ2-2; the D gene is possibly TRBD1 (6 bases). The CDR3 runs 14 residues. Trimming left V 9 bases short and J 3 bases short, with 14 bases between. Germline V gene data show CDR1 as LNHDA and CDR2 as SQIVND (reference sequence). In nucleotides, the CDR3 is TGTGCCAGCGGGACACCCGGGCACACCGGGGAGCTGTTTTTT. This translates into CASGTPGHTGELFF.

The genes are TRBV19 and TRBJ2-1, with 10 bases that match TRBD1. The CDR3 runs 15 residues. Per the germline V gene, CDR1 is LNHDA and CDR2 is SQIVND (reference sequence). Trimming took 6 bases from V and 6 from J; bases not matched to a gene: 8. The CDR3 reads CASSPPGQGFNEQFF. The CDR3 DNA reads TGTGCCAGTAGCCCCCCGGGACAGGGGTTCAATGAGCAGTTCTTC.